Listed here are 14 T cell receptor beta chains from one sample, sequenced in a study of cytomegalovirus exposure and HLA in healthy donors. With 60 Vbeta and 13 Jbeta primers, the PCR was carried out. Clones were sequenced by immunoSEQ multiplex PCR, and TCRdb holds only the in-frame ones, with some missing. The sample records 150,000 to 200,000 clones, around 81% being singletons. The sequencing sample was made of PBMCs. These receptors all come from a woman aged 25 to 39 in good health and CMV-seropositive.

Only a few counts were recorded for this clone. The chain has TRBV30 and TRBJ2-1; weak D call: TRBD1 (6 bases). Germline V gene data show CDR1 as GTSNPN and CDR2 as SVGIG (reference sequence). The CDR3 is 12 residues long. V was clipped by 4 bases and J by 9 bases, with 13 bases between them. The CDR3 region has the DNA TGTGCCTGGATCCCCTCCAGGGGTGAGCAGTTCTTC. Translation: CAWIPSRGEQFF.

This chain joins TRBV28 and TRBJ1-5; 8 bases are a match to TRBD1. CDR1 and CDR2 from the germline V gene are MDHEN and SYDVKM. Losses at the gene ends were 7 bases for V and 2 bases for J; bases not matched to a gene: 7. CDR3 size: 15 residues. CDR3 sequence reads: CASNRGTGGNQPQHF. As DNA, the CDR3 is TGTGCCAGCAATAGAGGGACAGGAGGCAATCAGCCCCAGCATTTT.

The sample holds a few counts of this clone. V and J are TRBV6-1 and TRBJ2-1, with TRBD2 identical over 8 bases. The ends lost 0 bases at V and 8 bases at J; junction bases unmatched: 9. This CDR3 has 16 residues. Germline-derived CDR1 and CDR2 are MNHNS and SASEGT. The CDR3 spells CASSEAGGTRVHEQFF. The DNA for the CDR3 is TGTGCCAGCAGTGAAGCTGGCGGGACTAGGGTCCATGAGCAGTTCTTC.

The gene calls are TRBV5-4 and TRBJ2-7; possibly TRBD1 for D (7 bases). Deletions cut 4 bases from V and 0 bases from J, with 20 bases between. The germline gives CDR1 SGHNT, CDR2 YYREEE (reference sequence). The CDR3 has 17 amino acids. Here the CDR3 DNA reads TGTGCCAGCAGCCAGGGGGGTCGGGACACTTCCTCCTACGAGCAGTACTTC. Amino acids: CASSQGGRDTSSYEQYF.

The chain couples TRBV2 to TRBJ1-2, with 9 bases aligning to TRBD1. CDR1 SNHLY and CDR2 FYNNEI come from the germline V gene. Trimming at V came to 4 bases and at J to 4 bases, leaving 10 bases not matched to a gene. The length of the CDR3 is 16 residues. CDR3 coding DNA: TGTGCCAGCAGTGGGCAGGACAGGGGCGAAATCTATGGCTACACCTTC. This translates into CASSGQDRGEIYGYTF.

This sequence joins TRBV6-6 and TRBJ2-2, with TRBD2 matching 8 bases. This CDR3 region has 14 residues. The trim removed 3 bases at V and 7 bases at J, leaving 4 bases unmatched. Germline V gene sequence: CDR1 MNHNY, CDR2 SVGAGI (reference sequence). For the CDR3, the DNA is TGTGCCAGCAGTTATGTGGCGGGGGGCGGGGAGCTGTTTTTT. Amino acid sequence: CASSYVAGGGELFF.

This clone occurred a few times. V and J are TRBV29-1 and TRBJ2-7; D is perhaps TRBD2 (5 bases). Per germline, CDR1 SQVTM and CDR2 ANQGSEA. The germline V and J ends were trimmed by 4 bases and 2 bases, with 12 bases remaining between them. The CDR3 spans 13 residues. Here the CDR3 reads CSVGERTPYEQYF. The CDR3 DNA reads TGCAGCGTTGGAGAGCGGACTCCCTACGAGCAGTACTTC.

The V call is TRBV7-9, the J call TRBJ2-5; D perhaps matches TRBD2 (5 bases). Trimming cost V 8 bases and J 4 bases, with 8 bases left between them. CDR3 size: 11 residues. Germline V gene data show CDR1 as SEHNR and CDR2 as FQNEAQ (reference sequence). CDR3 residues: CASEGGETQYF. Here the CDR3 DNA reads TGTGCCAGCGAGGGTGGAGAGACCCAGTACTTC.

To note about this clone: The same CDR3 is also encoded by other DNA sequences in this sample. The rearrangement uses TRBV28 and TRBJ1-5; D is possibly TRBD1 (5 bases). CDR3 length equals 13 residues. V was shortened by 2 bases and J by 7 bases, with 9 bases between the two germline ends. Germline V gene lookup returns CDR1 MDHEN and CDR2 SYDVKM. As DNA, the CDR3 is TGTGCCAGCAGTTTAGCAGGGTCACAGCCCCAGCATTTT. It specifies CASSLAGSQPQHF.

The V and J genes are TRBV28 and TRBJ1-5; a possible D gene is TRBD1 (6 bases). Trimming shortened V by 2 bases and J by 7 bases, and 6 bases separated the two germline ends. Per the germline V gene, CDR1 is MDHEN and CDR2 is SYDVKM. The CDR3 loop spans 12 amino acids. The CDR3 reads CASSLQGQPQHF. CDR3 sequence (DNA): TGTGCCAGCAGTTTACAGGGGCAGCCCCAGCATTTT.

The rearrangement joins TRBV28 to TRBJ2-6; weak D call: TRBD1 (5 bases). Trimming removed 3 bases at V and 2 bases at J, with 14 bases between. Germline CDR1 MDHEN, CDR2 SYDVKM. The CDR3 sequence is 17 residues long. The CDR3 bases are TGTGCCAGCAGTTTGGCTAAGGGGTGGGCTGGGGCCAACGTCCTGACTTTC. As protein: CASSLAKGWAGANVLTF.

The CDR3 region has the DNA TGTGCCAGTAGTCCTCGACTAGCGGGAAGGGTAGATACGCAGTATTTT. Its protein is CASSPRLAGRVDTQYF. This chain joins TRBV19 and TRBJ2-3, with 11 bases aligning to TRBD2. With 5 bases clipped from V and 5 bases from J, the junction kept 9 bases outside the gene matches. Germline V gives CDR1 LNHDA, CDR2 SQIVND (reference sequence). CDR3 size: 16 residues.

The chain joins TRBV19 to TRBJ1-1; TRBD1 aligns across 7 bases. This CDR3 is built from 16 residues. Trimming took 1 base from V and 1 from J; bases not matched to a gene: 6. The germline V gene has CDR1 LNHDA and CDR2 SQIVND (reference sequence). Written as DNA, the CDR3 is TGTGCCAGTAGTATAGGAGAACAGGGGTCGAACACTGAAGCTTTCTTT. Protein: CASSIGEQGSNTEAFF.

The chain uses TRBV6-1 and TRBJ2-3; TRBD1 matches at 9 bases. The CDR3 is made up of 14 amino acids. After removal of 4 bases from V and 7 bases from J, the junction contained 6 bases not matched to a gene. Germline values: CDR1 MNHNS, CDR2 SASEGT. CDR3 protein: CASSATGTGNTQYF. The CDR3 DNA reads as TGTGCCAGCAGTGCGACCGGGACAGGGAATACGCAGTATTTT.